This T cell receptor (beta chain) appears in the sequencing data of a study of graft-versus-host responses after intestinal transplantation (dated by TCRdb to 2020 to 2022). Regarding the research as a whole: The transplants that recipients got were multivisceral, liver-intestinal, or isolated intestinal. After intestinal transplantation, graft-versus-host and host-versus-graft alloreactive T cell clones were followed in the graft, circulation and bone marrow using bulk TCR-beta CDR3 sequencing. Of the roughly 25 intestinal transplant recipients enrolled in the cohort, one of whom was a retransplant, 3 patients without pretransplant specimens were excluded. A peak of at least 4% donor T cells among recipient peripheral blood mononuclear cells was the definition used for donor T cell macrochimerism. To identify alloreactive clones, pre-transplant mixed lymphocyte reaction products were sequenced and then compared with unstimulated pre-transplant donor and recipient T cells. Rather than being sequenced by the commercial service, samples from a few later patients were sequenced in-house on an Illumina MiSeq and processed with MiXCR. Every recipient was given anti-thymocyte globulin induction, then maintenance tacrolimus and steroids for approximately 3 years.

The CDR3 has 14 amino acids, counting the end cysteine and phenylalanine. This entry keeps only the CDR3 DNA: 42 bases, framed from base 1. CDR1 and CDR2 (SNHLY, FYNNEI) derive from the germline V gene. The V end loses 7 bases and the J end loses 7 bases, and a stretch of 19 bases separates them. Remarks on this clone: Its recognized antigen is unknown. No base qualities exist here, and no much larger clone lies one base off it.

The full study reports these points: The conclusions were limited by the relatively low number and heterogeneity of the intestinal transplant patients. GvH clones were detected in recipient bone marrow, and some of these GvH clones were observed earlier in ileal mucosa or blood, consistent with an intestinal mucosal origin. Early after transplant, peak levels of circulating GvH clones were associated with declines in HvG clones. In patients with donor T cell macrochimerism, the allografts had high GvH to HvG T cell clonal ratios.

Receptors were amplified or captured by the immunoSEQ multiplex PCR assay. Adaptive Biotechnologies carried out high-throughput TCR-beta CDR3 sequencing of genomic DNA for most patients. In the paper's pipeline: Adaptive's ImmunoSEQ software was the source of the TCR sequencing data for 15 to 20 patients, while a few other patients were processed with MiXCR and VDJtools. CDR3 nucleotide sequences shared between donor and recipient were removed because their origin could not be assigned. To be classed as alloreactive, a clone needed at least 2-fold expansion over unstimulated cells and a minimum CFSE-low frequency of 0.002% (template counts) or 0.001% (read counts). Clones were considered mappable if detected in sequenced pre-transplant spleen, lymph node, or MLR CFSE-low populations of the donor or recipient. Cumulative frequency of alloreactive clones was calculated as a percentage of all sequences weighted by copy number. The immuneACCESS repertoire file appears here via TCRdb, limited to in-frame rearrangements. These files lack a portion of the clones; in checked studies, under half of the deficit traces to unresolved V genes, and the cause of the others is not known. D and trimming come from the DNA, and the V and J calls and clone size come from that table. Present in this sample are some 70,000 clones, roughly 89% of which were seen just once. The top ten constitute around 7.1% of the sample.

After transplant, bone marrow was aspirated from the posterior iliac crest or from another site selected by the physician. This sequence originates from a human patient who received an intestinal transplant, so some T cells may come from the graft donor. The chain is encoded by TRBV2 joined to TRBJ1-2; TRBD1 is a weak D gene call, 5 bases matching. The material was bone marrow, obtained less than 750 days after intestinal transplantation. This receptor has the CDR3 CASMRTGTTGGYTF. The DNA sequence is as follows: TGTGCCAGCATGCGAACAGGCACTACGGGTGGCTACACCTTC.